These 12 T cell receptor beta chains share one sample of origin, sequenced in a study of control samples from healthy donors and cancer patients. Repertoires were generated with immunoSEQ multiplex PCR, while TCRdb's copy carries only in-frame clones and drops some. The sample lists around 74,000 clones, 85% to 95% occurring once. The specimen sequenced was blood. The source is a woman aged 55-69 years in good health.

The CDR3 spells CATSDTSGGGTGELFF. CDR3 nucleotides: TGTGCCACCAGTGACACTAGCGGCGGGGGGACCGGGGAGCTGTTTTTT. V gene TRBV24-1 combines with J gene TRBJ2-2, with TRBD2 identical over 8 bases. Germline V lookup: CDR1 KGHDR, CDR2 SFDVKD. The CDR3 totals 16 residues. The ends lost 4 bases at V and 5 bases at J; junction bases unmatched: 8.

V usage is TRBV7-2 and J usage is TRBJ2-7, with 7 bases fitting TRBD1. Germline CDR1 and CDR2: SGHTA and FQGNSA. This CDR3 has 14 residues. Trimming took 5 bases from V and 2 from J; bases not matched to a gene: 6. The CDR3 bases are TGTGCCAGCAGCCCCCGACAGGGACCCTACGAGCAGTACTTC. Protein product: CASSPRQGPYEQYF.

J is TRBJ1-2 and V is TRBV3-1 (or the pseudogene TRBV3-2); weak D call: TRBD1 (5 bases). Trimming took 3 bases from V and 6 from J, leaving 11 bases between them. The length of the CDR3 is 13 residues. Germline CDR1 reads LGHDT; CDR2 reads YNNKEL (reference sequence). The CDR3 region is CASSHDGGDGYTF. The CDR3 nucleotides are TGTGCCAGCAGCCACGATGGGGGAGATGGCTACACCTTC.

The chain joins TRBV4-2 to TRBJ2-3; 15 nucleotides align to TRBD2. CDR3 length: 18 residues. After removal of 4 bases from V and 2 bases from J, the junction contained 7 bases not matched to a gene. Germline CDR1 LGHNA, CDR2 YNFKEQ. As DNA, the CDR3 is TGTGCCAGCAGCCTAATGGGACTAGCGGGAGGAAACACAGATACGCAGTATTTT. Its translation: CASSLMGLAGGNTDTQYF.

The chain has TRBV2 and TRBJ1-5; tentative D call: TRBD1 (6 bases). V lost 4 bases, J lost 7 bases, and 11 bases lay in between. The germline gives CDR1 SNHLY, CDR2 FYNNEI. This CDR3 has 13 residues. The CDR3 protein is CASSAGVEQPQHF. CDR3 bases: TGTGCCAGCAGTGCAGGGGTGGAGCAGCCCCAGCATTTT.

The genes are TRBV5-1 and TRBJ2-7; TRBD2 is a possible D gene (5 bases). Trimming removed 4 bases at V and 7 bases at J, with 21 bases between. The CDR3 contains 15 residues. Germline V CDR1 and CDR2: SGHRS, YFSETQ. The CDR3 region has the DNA TGCGCCAGCAGCCCAGGAAGCGGCTCCTCTTATGAGCAGTACTTC. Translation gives CASSPGSGSSYEQYF.

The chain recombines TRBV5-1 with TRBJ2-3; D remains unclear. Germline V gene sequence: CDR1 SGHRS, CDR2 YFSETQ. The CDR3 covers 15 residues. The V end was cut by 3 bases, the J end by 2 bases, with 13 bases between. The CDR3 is CASSYQPHSTDTQYF. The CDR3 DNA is TGCGCCAGCAGCTATCAACCACATTCCACAGATACGCAGTATTTT.

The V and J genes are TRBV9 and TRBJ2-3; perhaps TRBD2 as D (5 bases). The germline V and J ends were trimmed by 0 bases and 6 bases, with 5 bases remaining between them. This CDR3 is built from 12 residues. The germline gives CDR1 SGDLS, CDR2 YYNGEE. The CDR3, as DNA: TGTGCCAGCAGCGTAGGCGGGGATACGCAGTATTTT. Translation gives CASSVGGDTQYF.

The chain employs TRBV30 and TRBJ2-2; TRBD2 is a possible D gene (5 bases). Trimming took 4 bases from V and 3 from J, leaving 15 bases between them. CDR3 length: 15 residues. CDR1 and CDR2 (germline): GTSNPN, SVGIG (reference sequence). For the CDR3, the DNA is TGTGCCTGGAACAGTGGGCGGGCGGACACCGGGGAGCTGTTTTTT. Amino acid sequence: CAWNSGRADTGELFF. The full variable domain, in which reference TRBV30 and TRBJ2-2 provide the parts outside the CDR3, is SQTIHQWPATLVQPVGSPLSLECTVEGTSNPNLYWYRQAAGRGLQLLFYSVGIGQISSEVPQNLSASRPQDRQFILSSKKLLLSDSGFYLCAWNSGRADTGELFFGEGSRLTVL.

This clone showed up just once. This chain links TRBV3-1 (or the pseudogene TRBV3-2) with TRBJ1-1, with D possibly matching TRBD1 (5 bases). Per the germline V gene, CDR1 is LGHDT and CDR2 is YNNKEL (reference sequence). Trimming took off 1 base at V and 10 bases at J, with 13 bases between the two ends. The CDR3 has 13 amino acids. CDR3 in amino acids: CASSQVDGGIAFF. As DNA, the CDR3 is TGTGCCAGCAGCCAAGTAGACGGGGGGATAGCTTTCTTT.

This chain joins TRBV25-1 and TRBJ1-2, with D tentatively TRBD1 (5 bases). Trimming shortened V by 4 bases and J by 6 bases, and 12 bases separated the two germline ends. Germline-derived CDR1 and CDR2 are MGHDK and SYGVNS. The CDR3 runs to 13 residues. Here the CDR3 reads CASSGQGGHGYTF. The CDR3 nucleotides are TGTGCCAGCAGTGGGCAGGGAGGACATGGCTACACCTTC.

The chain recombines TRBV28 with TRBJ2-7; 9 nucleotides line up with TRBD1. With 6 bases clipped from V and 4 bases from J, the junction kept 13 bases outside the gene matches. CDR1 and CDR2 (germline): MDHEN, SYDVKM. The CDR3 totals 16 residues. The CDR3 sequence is CASSPPGTGKRYEQYF. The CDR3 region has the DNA TGTGCCAGCAGCCCGCCCGGGACAGGGAAAAGATACGAGCAGTACTTC.